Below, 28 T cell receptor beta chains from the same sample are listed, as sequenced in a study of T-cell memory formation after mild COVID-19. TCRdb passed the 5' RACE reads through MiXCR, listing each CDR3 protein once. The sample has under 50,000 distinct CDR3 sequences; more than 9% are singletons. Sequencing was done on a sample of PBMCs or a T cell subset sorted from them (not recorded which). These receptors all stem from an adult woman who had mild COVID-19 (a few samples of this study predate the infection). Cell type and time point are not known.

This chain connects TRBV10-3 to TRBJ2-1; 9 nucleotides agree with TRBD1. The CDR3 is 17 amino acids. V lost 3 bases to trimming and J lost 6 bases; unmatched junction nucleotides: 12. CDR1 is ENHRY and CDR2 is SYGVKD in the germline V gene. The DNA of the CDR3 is TGTGCCATCAGTGACCAACCCCCGGGACAGGGTCTCAATGAGCAGTTCTTC. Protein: CAISDQPPGQGLNEQFF.

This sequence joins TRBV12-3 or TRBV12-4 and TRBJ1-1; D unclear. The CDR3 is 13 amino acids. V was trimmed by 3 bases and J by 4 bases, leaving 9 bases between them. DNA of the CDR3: TGTGCCAGCAGTTTTCGGGTTGGCACTGAAGCTTTCTTT. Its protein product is CASSFRVGTEAFF.

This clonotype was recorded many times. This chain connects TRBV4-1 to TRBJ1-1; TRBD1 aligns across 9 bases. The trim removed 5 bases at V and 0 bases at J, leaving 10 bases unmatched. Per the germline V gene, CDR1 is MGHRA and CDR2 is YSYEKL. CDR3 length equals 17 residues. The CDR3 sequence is CASSSLGDRVMNTEAFF. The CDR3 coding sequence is TGCGCCAGCAGCTCCCTAGGGGACAGGGTAATGAACACTGAAGCTTTCTTT.

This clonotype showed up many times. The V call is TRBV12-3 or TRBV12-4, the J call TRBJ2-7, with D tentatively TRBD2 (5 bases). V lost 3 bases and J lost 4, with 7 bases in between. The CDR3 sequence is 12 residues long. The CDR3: CASSLGRYEQYF. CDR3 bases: TGTGCCAGCAGTTTGGGGAGATACGAGCAGTACTTC.

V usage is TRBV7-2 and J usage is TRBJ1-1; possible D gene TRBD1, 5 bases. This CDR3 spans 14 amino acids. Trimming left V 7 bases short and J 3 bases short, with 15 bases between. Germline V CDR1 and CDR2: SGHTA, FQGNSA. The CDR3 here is CASIIGQGHTEAFF. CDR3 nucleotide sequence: TGTGCCAGCATCATAGGGCAGGGCCACACTGAAGCTTTCTTT.

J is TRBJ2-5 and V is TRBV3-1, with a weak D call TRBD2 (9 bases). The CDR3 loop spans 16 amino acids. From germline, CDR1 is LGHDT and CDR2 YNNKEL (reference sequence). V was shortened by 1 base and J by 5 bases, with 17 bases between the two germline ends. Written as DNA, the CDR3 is TGTGCCAGCAGCCAAGCTAGCGGGGACAGGTGGGAGACCCAGTACTTC. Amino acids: CASSQASGDRWETQYF.

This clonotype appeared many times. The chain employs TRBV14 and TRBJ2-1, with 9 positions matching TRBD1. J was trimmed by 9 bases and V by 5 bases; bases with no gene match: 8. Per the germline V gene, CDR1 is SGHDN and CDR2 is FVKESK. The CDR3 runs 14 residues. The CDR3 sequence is CASSTYRGRVEQFF. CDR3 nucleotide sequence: TGTGCCAGCAGCACTTACAGGGGGCGAGTTGAGCAGTTCTTC.

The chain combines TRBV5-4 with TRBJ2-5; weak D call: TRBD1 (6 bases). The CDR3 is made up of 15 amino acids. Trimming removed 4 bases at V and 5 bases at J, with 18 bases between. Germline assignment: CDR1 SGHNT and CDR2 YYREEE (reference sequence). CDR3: CASSPKTGGGETQYF. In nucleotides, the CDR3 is TGTGCCAGCAGCCCCAAGACAGGCGGCGGGGAGACCCAGTACTTC.

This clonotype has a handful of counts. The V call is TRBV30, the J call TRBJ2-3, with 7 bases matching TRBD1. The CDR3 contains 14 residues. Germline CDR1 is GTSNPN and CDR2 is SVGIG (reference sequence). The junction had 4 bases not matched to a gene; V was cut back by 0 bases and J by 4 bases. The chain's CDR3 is CAWSVGQPADTQYF. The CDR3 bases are TGTGCCTGGAGTGTGGGACAGCCCGCAGATACGCAGTATTTT.

The CDR3 DNA reads TGTGCCAGCAGATACCGGGACACCCTCCAAGAGACCCAGTACTTC. As protein: CASRYRDTLQETQYF. The chain recombines TRBV6-2 or TRBV6-3 with TRBJ2-5; D is perhaps TRBD1 (6 bases). The length of the CDR3 is 15 residues. The germline gives CDR1 MNHEY, CDR2 SVGEGT. V dropped 6 bases and J dropped 1 base, with 15 bases sitting between them.

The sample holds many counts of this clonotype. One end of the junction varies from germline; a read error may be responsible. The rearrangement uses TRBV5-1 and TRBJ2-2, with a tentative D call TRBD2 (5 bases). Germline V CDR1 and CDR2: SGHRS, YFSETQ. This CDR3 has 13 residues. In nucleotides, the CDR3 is TGCGCCAGCAGCTTGATGCCTCCCGGGGAGCTGTCTTTT. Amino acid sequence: CASSLMPPGELSF. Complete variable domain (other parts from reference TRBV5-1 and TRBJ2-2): KAGVTQTPRYLIKTRGQQVTLSCSPISGHRSVSWYQQTPGQGLQFLFEYFSETQRNKGNFPGRFSGRQFSNSRSEMNVSTLELGDSALYLCASSLMPPGELSFGEGSRLTVL.

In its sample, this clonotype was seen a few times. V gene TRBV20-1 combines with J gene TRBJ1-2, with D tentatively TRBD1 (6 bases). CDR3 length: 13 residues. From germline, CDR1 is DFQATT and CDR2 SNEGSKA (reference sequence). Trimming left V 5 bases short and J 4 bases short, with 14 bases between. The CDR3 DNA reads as TGCAGTGCTTTCCGGACAGATGGCTATGGCTACACCTTC. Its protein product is CSAFRTDGYGYTF.

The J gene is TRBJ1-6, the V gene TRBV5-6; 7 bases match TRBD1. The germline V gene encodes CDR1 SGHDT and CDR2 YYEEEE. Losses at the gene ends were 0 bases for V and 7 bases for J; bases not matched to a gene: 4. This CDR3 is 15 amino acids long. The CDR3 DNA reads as TGTGCCAGCAGCTTGGATACAGGGGCGAATTCACCCCTCCACTTT. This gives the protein CASSLDTGANSPLHF.

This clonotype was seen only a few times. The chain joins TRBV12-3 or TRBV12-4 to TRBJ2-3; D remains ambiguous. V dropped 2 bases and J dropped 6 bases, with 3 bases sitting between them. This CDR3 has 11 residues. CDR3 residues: CASSLLDTQYF. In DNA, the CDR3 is TGTGCCAGCAGTTTATTGGATACGCAGTATTTT.

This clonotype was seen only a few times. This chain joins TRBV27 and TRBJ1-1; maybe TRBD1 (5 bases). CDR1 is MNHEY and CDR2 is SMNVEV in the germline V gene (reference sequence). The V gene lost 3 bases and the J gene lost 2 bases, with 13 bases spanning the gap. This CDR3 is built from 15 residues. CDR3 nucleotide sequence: TGTGCCAGCAGTTTGCAAGGGGCTCTTAACACTGAAGCTTTCTTT. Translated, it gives CASSLQGALNTEAFF.

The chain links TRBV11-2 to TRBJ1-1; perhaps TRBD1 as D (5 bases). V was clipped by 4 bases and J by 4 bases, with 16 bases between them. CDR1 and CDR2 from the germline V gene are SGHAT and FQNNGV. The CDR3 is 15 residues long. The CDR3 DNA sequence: TGTGCCAGCAGCTCCACCTCAGGGACGGGCACTGAAGCTTTCTTT. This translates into CASSSTSGTGTEAFF.

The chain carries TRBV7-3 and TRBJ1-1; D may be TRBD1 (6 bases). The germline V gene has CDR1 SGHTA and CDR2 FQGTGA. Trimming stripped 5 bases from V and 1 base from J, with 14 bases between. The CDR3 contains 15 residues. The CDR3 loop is CASSIDRGQNTEAFF. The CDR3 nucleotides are TGTGCCAGCAGCATCGATCGGGGGCAGAACACTGAAGCTTTCTTT.

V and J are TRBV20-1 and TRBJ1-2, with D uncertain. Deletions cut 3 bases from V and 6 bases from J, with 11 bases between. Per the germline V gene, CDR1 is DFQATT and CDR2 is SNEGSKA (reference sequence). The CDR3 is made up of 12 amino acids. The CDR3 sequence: CSASGWRDGYTF. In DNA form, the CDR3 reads TGCAGTGCTAGCGGTTGGAGGGATGGCTACACCTTC.

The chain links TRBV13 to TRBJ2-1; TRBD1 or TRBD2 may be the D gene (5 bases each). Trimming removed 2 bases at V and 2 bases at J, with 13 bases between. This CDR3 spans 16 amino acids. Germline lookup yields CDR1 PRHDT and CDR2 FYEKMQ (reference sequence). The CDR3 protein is CASSLPGPNPYNEQFF. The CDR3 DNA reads TGTGCCAGCAGCTTACCGGGGCCCAATCCCTACAATGAGCAGTTCTTC.

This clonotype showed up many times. DNA of the CDR3: TGTGCCAGCAGTGGTTCTAGCGGGAGATTGAATGAGCAGTTCTTC. Its protein is CASSGSSGRLNEQFF. The gene calls are TRBV12-3 or TRBV12-4 and TRBJ2-1; 10 bases line up with TRBD2. The ends lost 5 bases at V and 7 bases at J; junction bases unmatched: 8. This CDR3 region has 15 residues.

Here the CDR3 DNA reads TGTGCCAGCAGCCACGATCAAGAGACCCAGTACTTC. It specifies CASSHDQETQYF. The chain employs TRBV3-1 and TRBJ2-5, with D unclear. Germline V lookup: CDR1 LGHDT, CDR2 YNNKEL (reference sequence). V was cut by 3 bases and J by 2 bases, with 4 bases left in between. There are 12 residues in the CDR3.

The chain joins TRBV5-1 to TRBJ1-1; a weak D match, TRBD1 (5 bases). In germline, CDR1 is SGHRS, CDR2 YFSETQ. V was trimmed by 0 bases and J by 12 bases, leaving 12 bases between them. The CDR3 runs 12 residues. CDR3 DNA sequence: TGCGCCAGCAGCTTGGGGGGGATCTCGACTTTCTTT. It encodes CASSLGGISTFF.

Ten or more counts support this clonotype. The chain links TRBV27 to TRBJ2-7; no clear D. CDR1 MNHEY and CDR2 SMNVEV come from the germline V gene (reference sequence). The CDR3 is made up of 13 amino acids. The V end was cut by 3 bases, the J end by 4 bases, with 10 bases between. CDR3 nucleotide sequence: TGTGCCAGCAGTTTTAACCCCAGATACGAGCAGTACTTC. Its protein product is CASSFNPRYEQYF.

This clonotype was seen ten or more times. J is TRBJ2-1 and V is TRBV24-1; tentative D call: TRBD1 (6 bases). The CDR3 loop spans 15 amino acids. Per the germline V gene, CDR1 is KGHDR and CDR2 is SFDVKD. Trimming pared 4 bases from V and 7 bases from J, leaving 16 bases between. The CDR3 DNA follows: TGTGCCACCAGTGACAGGGGAACGGTGATTAATGAGCAGTTCTTC. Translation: CATSDRGTVINEQFF.

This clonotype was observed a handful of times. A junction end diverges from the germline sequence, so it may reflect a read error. CDR3 in DNA: TGCGCCAGCAGCCGGGGGCCGTCGGGTTCAGGGGAAGGAATGGAACTTTTTTTT. Protein sequence: CASSRGPSGSGEGMELFF. J is TRBJ1-4 and V is TRBV4-1, with TRBD1 as a possible D gene (6 bases). Germline CDR1 is MGHRA and CDR2 is YSYEKL. The CDR3 contains 18 residues.

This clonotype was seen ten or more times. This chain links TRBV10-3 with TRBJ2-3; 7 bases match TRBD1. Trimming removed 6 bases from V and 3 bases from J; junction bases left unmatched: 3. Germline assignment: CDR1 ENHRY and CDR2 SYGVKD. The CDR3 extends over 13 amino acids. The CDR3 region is CAIRRGQTDTQYF. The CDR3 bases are TGTGCCATCAGGAGGGGGCAGACAGATACGCAGTATTTT.

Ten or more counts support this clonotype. DNA of the CDR3: TGTGCCAGCAGCCCAGGGGGAGGCAATCAGCCCCAGCATTTT. This translates into CASSPGGGNQPQHF. The genes are TRBV7-2 and TRBJ1-5, with 7 bases identical to TRBD1. The CDR3 contains 14 residues. Trimming removed 5 bases from V and 2 bases from J; junction bases left unmatched: 3. The germline V gene has CDR1 SGHTA and CDR2 FQGNSA.

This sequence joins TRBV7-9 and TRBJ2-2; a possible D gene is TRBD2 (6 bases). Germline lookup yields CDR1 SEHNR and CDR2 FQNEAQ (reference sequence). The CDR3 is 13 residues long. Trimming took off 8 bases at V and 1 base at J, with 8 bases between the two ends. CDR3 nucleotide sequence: TGTGCCAGCGGGACTCAGAACACCGGGGAGCTGTTTTTT. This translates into CASGTQNTGELFF. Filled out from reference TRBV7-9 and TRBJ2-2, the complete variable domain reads DTGVSQNPRHKITKRGQNVTFRCDPISEHNRLYWYRQTLGQGPEFLTYFQNEAQLEKSRLLSDRFSAERPKGSFSTLEIQRTEQGDSAMYLCASGTQNTGELFFGEGSRLTVL.